This is a list of T cell receptor beta chains from one sample in a study of blood T cells in healthy people across ages. TCRdb reprocessed the 5' RACE reads via MiXCR and lists one record per CDR3 protein. The repertoire includes approximately 800,000 distinct CDR3 sequences, about 48% of them detected once, and under 50% sits in the top ten. Sample: blood. Every receptor here comes from a man older than 75 in good health. The CDR3 runs from the conserved cysteine through the conserved F or W. D genes are given only for firm matches. Where a row states a size, it is once, few, many or the class of an expanded clone; other rows omit it.

V,D,size,J,DNA,CDR3
TRBV20-1,TRBD2,NA,TRBJ2-6,TGCAGTGCTAAGACTAGCGCGAACTCTGGGGCCAACGTCCTGACTTTC,CSAKTSANSGANVLTF
TRBV4-1,TRBD2,NA,TRBJ2-3,TGCGCCAGCAGCTTAGGACTAGCGTCGGATACGCAGTATTTT,CASSLGLASDTQYF
TRBV11-2,TRBD1,many,TRBJ2-7,TGTGCCAGCAGCCCAGTTGGGACAGGGGGGTCGGGTGAGCAGTACTTC,CASSPVGTGGSGEQYF
TRBV28,NA,NA,TRBJ2-1,TGTGCCAGCGGGAATCCAGGTTACAATGAGCAGTTCTTC,CASGNPGYNEQFF
TRBV7-2,NA,NA,TRBJ2-5,TGTGCCAGCAGTCAACCGGGCTCCGGGCGGTACTTC,CASSQPGSGRYF
TRBV24-1,TRBD2,NA,TRBJ2-1,TGTGCCACCAGTGACCCAGCGGGAGGGAGTGGTGAGCAGTTCTTC,CATSDPAGGSGEQFF
TRBV12-3/TRBV12-4,TRBD2,NA,TRBJ2-1,TGTGCCTGCAGTGCGGGACTAGCGGCTTCCTACAATGAGCAGTTCTTC,CACSAGLAASYNEQFF
TRBV24-1,NA,NA,TRBJ2-1,TGTGCCACCAGTGATTTCTTAAGGGAACATGAGCAGTTCTTC,CATSDFLREHEQFF
TRBV6-6,TRBD1,few,TRBJ2-5,TGTGCCACCAGGCCCCTGGACAGGGGCCGGCAAGAGACCCAGTACTTC,CATRPLDRGRQETQYF
TRBV9,TRBD1,NA,TRBJ2-7,TGTGCCAGCAGCCCACGTAGAGCGAACAGGGGGCCAATGTACGAGCAGTACTTC,CASSPRRANRGPMYEQYF
TRBV7-3,TRBD1,few,TRBJ2-3,TGTGCCAGCAGCTCCAGGGGGAGCACAGATACGCAGTATTTT,CASSSRGSTDTQYF
TRBV20-1,NA,few,TRBJ1-1,TGCAGGGCACAGCTCGATACTGAAGCTTTCTTT,CRAQLDTEAFF
TRBV25-1,NA,NA,TRBJ2-1,TGTGCCAGCAGTGAAGCCATCCAGGGGAATGGGCAGTTCTTC,CASSEAIQGNGQFF
TRBV24-1,NA,NA,TRBJ2-5,TGTGCCACCAGTGGTCCCAGGGTTCCCGTGGAGACCCAGTACTTC,CATSGPRVPVETQYF
TRBV28,TRBD1,NA,TRBJ2-5,TGTGCCAGCAGTTTTGACAGGGTTCTCGAGACCCAGTACTTC,CASSFDRVLETQYF
TRBV29-1,TRBD2,NA,TRBJ2-7,TGCAGCGTGAAAGGGGGACTAGCGGGAGGCGATCCCTACTACGAGCAGTACTTC,CSVKGGLAGGDPYYEQYF
TRBV6-1,TRBD1,once,TRBJ1-6,TGTGCCACCCCGGGACAGGGTAATTCACCCCTCCACTTT,CATPGQGNSPLHF
TRBV12-3/TRBV12-4,TRBD2,NA,TRBJ2-1,TGTGCCAGCAGTGACGTACGGACTAGCGGGAATTTGAATGAGCAGTTCTTC,CASSDVRTSGNLNEQFF
TRBV7-9,NA,few,TRBJ1-2,TGTGCCAGCAGCCCCCCGACAGGAATCTATGGCTACACCTTC,CASSPPTGIYGYTF
TRBV28,NA,few,TRBJ2-4,TGTGCCAGCACCACCTTAGCCAAAAACATTCAGTACTTC,CASTTLAKNIQYF
TRBV20-1,NA,NA,TRBJ2-7,TGCAGTGCTGGGAGGGGCAGGGGGGCCTACGAGCAGTACTTC,CSAGRGRGAYEQYF
TRBV6-2/TRBV6-3,NA,few,TRBJ1-2,TGTGCCAGCAGTTACTCGATCCTGGGTGACTATGGCTACACCTTC,CASSYSILGDYGYTF
TRBV18,TRBD2,NA,TRBJ2-3,TGTGCCAGCTCACCCCTAGCGGGAGGCTTCTTCACAGATACGCAGTATTTT,CASSPLAGGFFTDTQYF
TRBV28,NA,NA,TRBJ2-4,TGTGCCAGCAGTTTAGGGTCAGGGGTCATTCAGTACTTC,CASSLGSGVIQYF
TRBV7-2,NA,NA,TRBJ1-1,TGTGCCAGCAGTCCTTTACGGGGCACTGAAGCTTTCTTT,CASSPLRGTEAFF
TRBV7-2,TRBD1,NA,TRBJ1-2,TGTGCCAGCAGCTGGACCGGGGGACAGAGACCCTATGGCTACACCTTC,CASSWTGGQRPYGYTF
TRBV24-1,NA,NA,TRBJ1-1,TGTGCCACCAGTGATTTGGTGGGGTACCACCGAGATTGCACTGAAGCTTTCTTT,CATSDLVGYHRDCTEAFF
TRBV4-2,TRBD2,NA,TRBJ2-4,TGTGCCAGCAGCCAAGGGTTGGCGGGGGGAAACATTCAGTACTTC,CASSQGLAGGNIQYF
TRBV6-6,NA,NA,TRBJ1-2,TGTGCCAGCAGTGACCCAGGCGAGGGGGACTATGGCTACACCTTC,CASSDPGEGDYGYTF
TRBV20-1,NA,NA,TRBJ2-3,TGCAGTGCTAGAGATGCGTCAGGGGCAGATACGCAGTATTTT,CSARDASGADTQYF
TRBV10-3,TRBD2,few,TRBJ2-1,TGTGCCATCAGTGTACTGGCTAGCGGGATCTACAATGAGCAGTTCTTC,CAISVLASGIYNEQFF
TRBV20-1,NA,NA,TRBJ2-1,TGCAGTGCTGAGACTAGAGGGAGTTATGAGCAGTTCTTC,CSAETRGSYEQFF
TRBV10-3,TRBD1,NA,TRBJ1-1,TGTGCTATCAGTGAACGGGGGGACAGTGAAGCTTTCTTT,CAISERGDSEAFF
TRBV20-1,TRBD2,NA,TRBJ2-7,TGCAGTGCTACCTCCGGGACTAAACCCTACGAGCAGTACTTC,CSATSGTKPYEQYF
TRBV4-2,NA,NA,TRBJ2-7,TGTGCCAGCAGCTGGGGACACCCCTACGAGCAGTACTTC,CASSWGHPYEQYF
TRBV7-9,NA,NA,TRBJ2-3,TGTGCCAGCAGCCCTCCGGCGGGACAAGGGAACAGATACGCGTATTTT,CASSPPAGQGNRYAYF
TRBV3-1,TRBD2,few,TRBJ2-1,TGTGCCAGCAGCCCTCAAAAACTAGCGGGCTCCTACAATGAGCAGTTCTTC,CASSPQKLAGSYNEQFF